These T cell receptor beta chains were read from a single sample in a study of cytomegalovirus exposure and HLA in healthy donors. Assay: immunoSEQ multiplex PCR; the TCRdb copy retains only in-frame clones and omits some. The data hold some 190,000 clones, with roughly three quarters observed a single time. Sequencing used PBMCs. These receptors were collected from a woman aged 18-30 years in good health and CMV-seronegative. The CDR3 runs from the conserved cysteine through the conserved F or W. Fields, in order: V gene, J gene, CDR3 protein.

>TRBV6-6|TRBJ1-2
CASTSGTGIGYTF
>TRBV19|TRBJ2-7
CASSLASGQAGYEQYF
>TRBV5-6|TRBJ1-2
CASNWLGQLGDYGYTF
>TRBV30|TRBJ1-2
CAWGDSDRGYGYTF
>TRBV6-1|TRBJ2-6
CASSEDGSSGANVLTF
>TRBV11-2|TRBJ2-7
CASSPVPGDGYEQYF
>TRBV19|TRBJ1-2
CASSTDSGYYGYTF
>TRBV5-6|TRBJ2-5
CASSKLGQGIQETQYF
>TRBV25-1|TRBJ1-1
CASSELDRGYTEAFF
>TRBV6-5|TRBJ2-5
CASSYSSGVIQETQYF
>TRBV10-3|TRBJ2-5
CATGTGGLVKETQYF
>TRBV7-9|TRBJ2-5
CASSPAETQYF
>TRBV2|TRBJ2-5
CASSEDRGSQETQYF
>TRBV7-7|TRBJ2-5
CASSLGGTGLETQYF
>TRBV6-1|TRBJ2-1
CASSITGLSYNEQFF
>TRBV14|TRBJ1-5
CASSPDSGLPQHF
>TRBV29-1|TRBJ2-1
CSARAWGEWNEQFF
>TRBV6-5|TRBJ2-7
CASSYSRGTGSYEQYF
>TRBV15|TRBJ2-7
CATSQTGRSPYEQYF
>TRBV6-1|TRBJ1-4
CASSEAWQGNEKLFF
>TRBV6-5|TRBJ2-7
CASSVPGQGIHEQYF
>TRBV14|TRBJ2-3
CASSQDPGQGKDTQYF
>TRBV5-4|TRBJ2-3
CASSPRTSGRHTDTQYF
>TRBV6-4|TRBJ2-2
CASSSRLAGNTGELFF
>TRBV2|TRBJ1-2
CASGTGDYGYTF
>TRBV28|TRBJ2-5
CASSPLTDRGETQYF
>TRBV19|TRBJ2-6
CASSITRTASGANVLTF
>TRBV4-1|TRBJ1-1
CASSHPTQDRNTEAFF
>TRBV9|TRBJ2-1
CASSVDSGSGRRYEQFF
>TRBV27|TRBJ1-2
CASSSQGRGGYTF
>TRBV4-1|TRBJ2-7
CASSQEGGLSYEQYF
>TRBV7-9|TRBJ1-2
CASSPRGRRGYTF
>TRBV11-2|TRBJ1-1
CASSTGTAPVGFF
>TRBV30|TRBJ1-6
CAWSVRQANSPLHF
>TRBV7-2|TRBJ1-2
CASSLDEGVYGYTF
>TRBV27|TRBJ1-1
CASSLFGTGSYEAFF
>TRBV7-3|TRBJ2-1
CASSSTATYNEQFF
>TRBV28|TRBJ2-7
CASSFRDRFSYEQYF